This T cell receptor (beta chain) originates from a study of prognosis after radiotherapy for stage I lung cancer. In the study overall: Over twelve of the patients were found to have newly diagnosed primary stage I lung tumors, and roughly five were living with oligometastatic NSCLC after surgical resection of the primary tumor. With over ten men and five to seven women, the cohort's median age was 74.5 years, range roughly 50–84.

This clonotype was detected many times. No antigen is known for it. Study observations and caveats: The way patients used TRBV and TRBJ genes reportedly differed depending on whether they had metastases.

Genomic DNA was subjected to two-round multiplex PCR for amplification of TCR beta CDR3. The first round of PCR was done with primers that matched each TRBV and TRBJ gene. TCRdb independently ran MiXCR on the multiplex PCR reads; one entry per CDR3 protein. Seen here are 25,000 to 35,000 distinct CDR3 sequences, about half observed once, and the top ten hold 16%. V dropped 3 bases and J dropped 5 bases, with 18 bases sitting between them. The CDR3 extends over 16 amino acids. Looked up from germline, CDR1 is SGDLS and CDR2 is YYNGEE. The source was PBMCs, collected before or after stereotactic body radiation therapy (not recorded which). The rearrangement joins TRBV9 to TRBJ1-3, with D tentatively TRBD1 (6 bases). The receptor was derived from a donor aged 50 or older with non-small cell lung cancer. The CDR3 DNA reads TGTGCCAGCAGCGGAAACCGGGACACCAAGAGAAACACCATATATTTT. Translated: CASSGNRDTKRNTIYF. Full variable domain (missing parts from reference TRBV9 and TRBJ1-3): DSGVTQTPKHLITATGQRVTLRCSPRSGDLSVYWYQQSLDQGLQFLIQYYNGEERAKGNILERFSAQQFPDLHSELNLSSLELGDSALYFCASSGNRDTKRNTIYFGEGSWLTVV.